This TCR beta chain was captured in a study of beta chain features in type 1 diabetes (dated by TCRdb to between 2017 and 2018). As for the study more broadly: Mean age, gender distribution, total cell number and subset yield were not different between patients and healthy donors. The study compared TCRB repertoires of sorted circulating CD4+ T cell subsets between recently diagnosed type 1 diabetes patients and matched healthy donors. A total of 100 million to 110 million sorted cells were examined across all samples, and a strong correlation was observed between cell number per subset and RNA yield. Regulatory and stem cell-like memory subsets were obtained from only 8 patients and about 8 healthy donors, while naive and central memory subsets were obtained from all 30 or so donors.

Study-wide conclusions, independent of this receptor: Patients with type 1 diabetes made fewer insertions and deleted more nucleotides at VDJ recombination sites, implying thymic rearrangement abnormalities. Shorter templates might have been favored by PCR, but patient and control samples were amplified and corrected together, so both groups would have been affected equally by any skew. Because cDNA was sequenced instead of genomic DNA, highly expressing activated cells could be over-represented, though the groups showed no difference in activation or CD3 levels. Because small numbers of individuals were included in the HLA sub-analyses, any influence of HLA type on TCRB rearrangement was left unresolved. Naive, central memory and regulatory TCRB repertoires appeared more similar among patients than among healthy donors. A moderate but significant shortening of TCRB CDR3 length was observed in type 1 diabetes patients in all four CD4+ subsets.

Each donor gave one peripheral blood draw, averaging roughly 0.11 L, which was collected into heparinised tubes. Naive, central memory, regulatory and stem cell-like memory CD4+ T cells were sorted on a BD FACSAria II using a panel including CD45RO, CCR7, CD25, CD127, CD95 and CD27. Every sorted population had a purity above 95%. PBMCs were isolated immediately by Lymphoprep density gradient centrifugation and stained directly without culture. So that batch effects would be minimized, each experiment stained and sorted samples in pairs, pairing one healthy donor with one patient. The entire isolated RNA was reverse transcribed using the High Capacity cDNA Reverse Transcription Kit, and thus expressed TCRB transcripts were sequenced. Naive, central memory and regulatory T cell samples underwent deep immunoSEQ sequencing, averaging around 3.7 million total reads per sample. Sorted cells were lysed in RLT buffer, and RNA was extracted using DNase-treated RNeasy Micro or Mini kits according to cell number. Each cell subset was processed on its own to prevent cross-contamination, while patient and healthy donor samples were processed together. The immunoSEQ multiplex PCR was used to amplify TCRB sequences from cDNA, yielding 87-bp fragments that span the CDR3 region. Amplicons were sequenced on the Illumina HiSeq platform. In the authors' own workflow: PCR bias was computationally corrected using synthetic template baselines, reads within Hamming distance 2 were collapsed, and singletons that could not be merged were discarded. Reads were aligned against IMGT so that V, D and J genes, CDR3 length and insertions or deletions at six rearrangement sites could be assigned. Clonotype counts were normalized to sorted cell number within each subset before computing true diversity and Gini coefficients with the tcR R package. The overlap coefficient, calculated on TCRB nucleotide sequences, was used to quantify repertoire sharing. Here the immuneACCESS table is served through TCRdb, limited to in-frame sequences with V and J called. Missing clones are a known gap in these copies; in checked studies unresolved V genes cover under half, and the rest lacks a known reason. For V, J and clone size, that table is used; D and trimming come from the DNA. For this sample the table gives under 250,000 clones, of which 9.5% to 13% were detected only once. Clones ranked in the top ten supply over 1% of the sample.

This clone was observed a few times. The antigen it binds to is not known. Nothing much larger sits one base from this clone, and base qualities are not available. V loses 5 bases, J loses 3 bases, and the germline ends lie 17 bases apart. Including cysteine and phenylalanine, the CDR3 has 16 amino acids. Solely the CDR3 DNA is kept, with 48 bases framed from the first base. The germline V gene (reference sequence) sets CDR1 to MNHEY and CDR2 to SMNVEV. In this chain, TRBV27 is recombined with TRBJ2-1; no D segment can be confidently identified. This receptor was taken from a man younger than 35 in good health. What was sequenced was central memory CD4+ T cells from blood. The DNA reads TGTGCCAGCAGTCGCCTCGGAGCAGTCGGCTACAATGAGCAGTTCTTC. It codes for CASSRLGAVGYNEQFF.